The 25 T cell receptor beta chains given below trace back to one sample, sequenced in a study of early T cells in non-severe SARS-CoV-2 infection. TCRdb used MiXCR to reprocess the 5' RACE reads, holding one entry per CDR3 protein. The sample yields 70,000 or so distinct CDR3 sequences, about 12% seen once. Source material: whole blood. The receptors shown here come from an adult who was a healthcare worker with PCR-confirmed SARS-CoV-2 infection or an uninfected control (not recorded which).

This clonotype was observed at least ten times. This sequence joins TRBV6-4 and TRBJ1-1, with TRBD1 matching 9 bases. Germline-derived CDR1 and CDR2 are MRHNA and SNTAGT. V lost 6 bases, J lost 1 base, and 3 bases stayed unmatched. This CDR3 is 14 amino acids long. CDR3 DNA: TGTGCCAGCAGGCCACAGGGGGCGAACACTGAAGCTTTCTTT. It specifies CASRPQGANTEAFF.

This clonotype has ten or more counts. This chain links TRBV5-1 with TRBJ2-7; D call uncertain. Germline V CDR1 and CDR2: SGHRS, YFSETQ. V was cut by 0 bases and J by 6 bases, with 4 bases left in between. The CDR3 totals 11 residues. This CDR3 reads CASSLGGEQYF. CDR3 in DNA: TGCGCCAGCAGCTTGGGCGGCGAGCAGTACTTC.

Ten or more counts support this clonotype. The chain recombines TRBV18 with TRBJ2-3; D is possibly TRBD1 or TRBD2 (5 bases each). The CDR3 covers 15 residues. The V gene's germline CDR1 is KGHSH and CDR2 LQKENI. Deletions cut 2 bases from V and 1 base from J, with 10 bases between. The CDR3 bases are TGTGCCAGCTCACCAACCAGGGACCGCACAGATACGCAGTATTTT. Translation gives CASSPTRDRTDTQYF.

This chain links TRBV19 with TRBJ2-1, with 10 positions matching TRBD2. The germline gives CDR1 LNHDA, CDR2 SQIVND (reference sequence). CDR3 size: 17 residues. Trimming took 3 bases from V and 2 from J; bases not matched to a gene: 7. CDR3 sequence reads: CASSIQSTSGPYNEQFF. Here the CDR3 DNA reads TGTGCCAGTAGTATCCAATCGACTAGCGGGCCCTACAATGAGCAGTTCTTC.

The rearrangement joins TRBV20-1 to TRBJ2-5; D might be TRBD1 (6 bases). Per the germline V gene, CDR1 is DFQATT and CDR2 is SNEGSKA (reference sequence). Trimming pared 6 bases from V and 1 base from J, leaving 18 bases between. CDR3 length: 15 amino acids. CDR3 residues: CSANGNRALQETQYF. The CDR3 DNA reads TGCAGTGCAAATGGGAACAGGGCGCTCCAAGAGACCCAGTACTTC.

This clonotype was observed at least ten times. The V gene is TRBV7-9, the J gene TRBJ2-1; the match to TRBD2 covers 7 bases. This CDR3 region has 12 residues. The germline gives CDR1 SEHNR, CDR2 FQNEAQ (reference sequence). Trimming cost V 5 bases and J 6 bases; bases outside gene matches: 1. In nucleotides, the CDR3 is TGTGCCAGCAGCACGGGAGGCAATGAGCAGTTCTTC. Its protein is CASSTGGNEQFF.

This clonotype has a count of ten or more. This chain connects TRBV7-9 to TRBJ2-1; 7 bases are shared with TRBD2. With V trimmed by 5 bases and J by 5 bases, 12 bases remained unmatched. The V gene's germline CDR1 is SEHNR and CDR2 FQNEAQ (reference sequence). The CDR3 loop spans 16 amino acids. Here the CDR3 reads CASSPTGAGANNEQFF. As DNA, the CDR3 is TGTGCCAGCAGCCCTACTGGGGCGGGAGCCAACAATGAGCAGTTCTTC.

About this clonotype: A single base separates this from a much larger clone, so it may be a read error. CDR3 sequence reads: CASSLGHPNTEAFF. The CDR3 DNA is TGCGCCAGCAGCTTGGGACACCCGAACACTGAAGCTTTCTTT. The chain uses TRBV5-1 and TRBJ1-1; D remains unclear. The CDR3 consists of 14 residues. Germline loops: CDR1 SGHRS, CDR2 YFSETQ. V lost 0 bases to trimming and J lost 1 base, with 7 bases between them.

This clonotype was observed at least ten times. This chain uses TRBV11-1 with TRBJ2-7; 9 positions match TRBD1. The CDR3 loop spans 15 amino acids. V dropped 4 bases and J dropped 2; count of bases not matched to a gene: 6. In germline, CDR1 is SGHAT, CDR2 FQDESV (reference sequence). DNA for the CDR3: TGTGCCAGCAGCTCCTGGGGACAGGGTACCTACGAGCAGTACTTC. This translates into CASSSWGQGTYEQYF.

This sequence joins TRBV20-1 and TRBJ2-7, with 7 bases that match TRBD2. CDR3 length: 14 amino acids. Trimming removed 1 base from V and 4 bases from J; junction bases left unmatched: 7. Germline assignment: CDR1 DFQATT and CDR2 SNEGSKA (reference sequence). CDR3 loop: CSARVGGSRYEQYF. In nucleotides, the CDR3 is TGCAGTGCTAGAGTCGGCGGGAGTAGGTACGAGCAGTACTTC.

On this clonotype: The conserved phenylalanine or tryptophan is not found at the CDR3 terminus, so this likely reflects a read error. The chain links TRBV19 to TRBJ1-2; D not certain. The germline V gene has CDR1 LNHDA and CDR2 SQIVND (reference sequence). The CDR3 consists of 15 residues. V gave up 4 bases and J gave up 4 bases, with 16 bases separating them. The CDR3 protein is CASSKQDGIAYGYTI. The CDR3 DNA reads TGTGCCAGTAGTAAGCAGGACGGTATCGCCTATGGCTACACCATC.

This clonotype was detected ten times or more. The rearrangement links TRBV5-1 to TRBJ2-5, with D perhaps matching TRBD2 (6 bases). V was trimmed by 0 bases and J by 3 bases, leaving 6 bases between them. The CDR3 length is 13 residues. In germline, CDR1 is SGHRS, CDR2 YFSETQ. In nucleotides, the CDR3 is TGCGCCAGCAGCTTGGGGACTAAAGAGACCCAGTACTTC. Residues: CASSLGTKETQYF. The full variable domain, in which reference TRBV5-1 and TRBJ2-5 provide the parts outside the CDR3, is KAGVTQTPRYLIKTRGQQVTLSCSPISGHRSVSWYQQTPGQGLQFLFEYFSETQRNKGNFPGRFSGRQFSNSRSEMNVSTLELGDSALYLCASSLGTKETQYFGPGTRLLVL.

In DNA form, the CDR3 reads TGCAGCGCAGTAGCCATAGGGACCAGGGCCCTAGCGGGAGTCAATGAGCAGTTCTTC. It is translated as CSAVAIGTRALAGVNEQFF. The chain has TRBV29-1 and TRBJ2-1, with 10 bases matching TRBD2. Germline CDR1 is SQVTM and CDR2 is ANQGSEA. CDR3 length: 19 residues. V lost 7 bases and J lost 6; bases outside the gene matches: 24.

This clonotype was recorded many times. The genes are TRBV11-2 and TRBJ2-7, with D tentatively TRBD1 (6 bases). Trimming removed 3 bases from V and 5 bases from J, with 11 bases in between. Germline assignment: CDR1 SGHAT and CDR2 FQNNGV. This CDR3 contains 13 residues. CDR3 DNA: TGTGCCAGCAGCTTTCTCCCAGGGGACGAGCAGTACTTC. This sequence encodes CASSFLPGDEQYF.

This clonotype has more than one count but fewer than ten. The chain couples TRBV29-1 to TRBJ2-4; the match to TRBD1 covers 7 bases. With V trimmed by 7 bases and J by 4 bases, 4 bases remained unmatched. Germline-derived CDR1 and CDR2 are SQVTM and ANQGSEA. This CDR3 contains 12 residues. Written as DNA, the CDR3 is TGCAGCGGACAGGGCGATAAAAACATTCAGTACTTC. Translated: CSGQGDKNIQYF.

This clonotype was counted at least ten times. The rearrangement uses TRBV11-3 and TRBJ2-3; 9 nucleotides align to TRBD1. Trimming at V came to 4 bases and at J to 2 bases, leaving 7 bases not matched to a gene. CDR3 size: 16 residues. Germline CDR1 is SGHNT and CDR2 is YENEEA. CDR3 sequence: CASSWNRGLNTDTQYF. The CDR3 DNA reads as TGTGCCAGCAGCTGGAACAGGGGGCTTAACACAGATACGCAGTATTTT. Variable domain in full (rest from reference TRBV11-3 and TRBJ2-3): EAGVVQSPRYKIIEKKQPVAFWCNPISGHNTLYWYLQNLGQGPELLIRYENEEAVDDSQLPKDRFSAERLKGVDSTLKIQPAELGDSAVYLCASSWNRGLNTDTQYFGPGTRLTVL.

The CDR3 region is CASLTPNTDTQYF. CDR3 nucleotide sequence: TGTGCCAGCCTTACACCAAATACAGATACGCAGTATTTT. The V gene is TRBV6-1, the J gene TRBJ2-3; no reliable D call. The CDR3 is made up of 13 amino acids. Germline CDR1 and CDR2: MNHNS and SASEGT. V was cut by 8 bases and J by 3 bases, with 12 bases left in between.

This clonotype turned up a few times. This sequence joins TRBV11-1 and TRBJ1-1; 8 bases agree with TRBD1. V trimming: 5 bases; J trimming: 4 bases; junction bases outside the gene matches: 9. Germline CDR1 SGHAT, CDR2 FQDESV (reference sequence). The CDR3 is made up of 15 amino acids. The CDR3 loop reads CASSASGTGSTEAFF. CDR3 bases: TGTGCCAGCAGCGCGTCCGGGACAGGATCCACTGAAGCTTTCTTT.

This clonotype occurred a few times. The rearrangement joins TRBV28 to TRBJ2-3; 7 nucleotides match TRBD1. Looked up from germline, CDR1 is MDHEN and CDR2 is SYDVKM. V shed 4 bases and J 0 bases; nucleotides not matched to a gene: 7. The CDR3 contains 16 residues. DNA of the CDR3: TGTGCCAGCAGTTCGAACAGGGGAACGAGCACAGATACGCAGTATTTT. Its translation is CASSSNRGTSTDTQYF.

The rearrangement uses TRBV10-3 and TRBJ2-3; 7 positions match TRBD2. Looked up from germline, CDR1 is ENHRY and CDR2 is SYGVKD. CDR3 length equals 15 residues. Germline trimming cut 6 bases from V and 2 bases from J; bases unmatched to any gene: 8. CDR3 nucleotide sequence: TGTGCCATCAGCGCGACTAGCTTATCCACAGATACGCAGTATTTT. The encoded protein is CAISATSLSTDTQYF.

The V call is TRBV28, the J call TRBJ2-7; a possible D gene is TRBD2 (7 bases). CDR3 length: 12 residues. Germline V CDR1 and CDR2: MDHEN, SYDVKM. Trimming took off 5 bases at V and 6 bases at J, with 11 bases between the two ends. The DNA for the CDR3 is TGTGCCAGCAGTAGGGGGGGAAGCGAGCAGTACTTC. This gives the protein CASSRGGSEQYF.

This clonotype was picked up many times. The J gene is TRBJ2-2, the V gene TRBV7-6; D possibly corresponds to TRBD2 (5 bases). Per the germline V gene, CDR1 is SGHVS and CDR2 is FNYEAQ. The CDR3 runs to 13 residues. The V end was cut by 5 bases, the J end by 7 bases, with 11 bases between. DNA for the CDR3: TGTGCCAGCAGCCTGGTTACTAGCGGGGAGCTGTTTTTT. It codes for CASSLVTSGELFF.

This clonotype was counted ten times or more. The chain links TRBV28 to TRBJ2-1, with 8 bases matching TRBD2. V was pared by 3 bases and J by 5 bases, with 9 bases of the junction left unmatched. Per the germline V gene, CDR1 is MDHEN and CDR2 is SYDVKM. The CDR3 sequence is 16 residues long. The CDR3 sequence: CASSLSNGRAHNEQFF. The DNA for the CDR3 is TGTGCCAGCAGTTTGTCTAACGGGAGGGCCCACAATGAGCAGTTCTTC. The full variable domain, completed using reference TRBV28 and TRBJ2-1, is DVKVTQSSRYLVKRTGEKVFLECVQDMDHENMFWYRQDPGLGLRLIYFSYDVKMKEKGDIPEGYSVSREKKERFSLILESASTNQTSMYLCASSLSNGRAHNEQFFGPGTRLTVL.

There are many counts of this clonotype. The chain couples TRBV9 to TRBJ2-2; D call uncertain. The ends were cut back, 0 bases at V and 7 bases at J, with 4 bases in the middle. This CDR3 contains 12 residues. Per germline, CDR1 SGDLS and CDR2 YYNGEE. The CDR3: CASSVGLGELFF. For the CDR3, the DNA is TGTGCCAGCAGCGTAGGCCTCGGGGAGCTGTTTTTT.

This clonotype was observed a few times. This chain joins TRBV15 and TRBJ2-7; D gene ambiguous. CDR3 length: 13 amino acids. Trimming shortened V by 1 base and J by 4 bases, and 8 bases separated the two germline ends. Germline loops: CDR1 LNHNV, CDR2 YYDKDF (reference sequence). CDR3 loop: CATSRGAGYEQYF. CDR3 nucleotide sequence: TGTGCCACCAGCAGAGGGGCAGGTTACGAGCAGTACTTC. The variable domain in full, with the rest retrieved from reference TRBV15 and TRBJ2-7, is DAMVIQNPRYQVTQFGKPVTLSCSQTLNHNVMYWYQQKSSQAPKLLFHYYDKDFNNEADTPDNFQSRRPNTSFCFLDIRSPGLGDTAMYLCATSRGAGYEQYFGPGTRLTVT.